The 11 T cell receptor beta chains reported below all come from one sample, sequenced in a study of OX40 agonist ivuxolimab in advanced cancers. Assay used: immunoSEQ multiplex PCR; TCRdb lists only in-frame clones, some missing. The repertoire holds some 57,000 clones, with approximately 86% as singletons. The material sequenced was CD4+ or CD8+ T cells sorted from blood, taken in a trial of the OX40 agonist ivuxolimab. These receptors all stem from an adult with an advanced solid tumor such as melanoma, head and neck, liver or kidney cancer.

The rearrangement uses TRBV19 and TRBJ2-7; 8 positions match TRBD2. The V gene end was trimmed by 5 bases and the J gene end by 4 bases; junction bases not matched to a gene: 10. The germline V gene encodes CDR1 LNHDA and CDR2 SQIVND (reference sequence). CDR3 length: 15 amino acids. CDR3 in amino acids: CASSDSGGPRYEQYF. DNA for the CDR3: TGTGCCAGTAGTGACTCGGGAGGGCCTCGATACGAGCAGTACTTC.

In its sample, this clone was seen once. The chain uses TRBV28 and TRBJ2-6, with 9 nucleotides matching TRBD1. The CDR3 loop spans 18 amino acids. The ends lost 1 base at V and 0 bases at J; junction bases unmatched: 4. Germline V gene lookup returns CDR1 MDHEN and CDR2 SYDVKM. The CDR3 coding sequence is TGTGCCAGCAGTTTATTCGGACAGGGGAGCTCTGGGGCCAACGTCCTGACTTTC. The encoded protein is CASSLFGQGSSGANVLTF.

The chain has TRBV4-3 and TRBJ2-3; D is undetermined. V lost 1 base, J lost 2 bases, and 22 bases lay in between. Germline-derived CDR1 and CDR2 are LGHNA and YSLEER. CDR3 length: 19 residues. The CDR3 protein is CASSQVYGVSHGPTDTQYF. The CDR3 bases are TGCGCCAGCAGCCAAGTCTACGGAGTTAGCCACGGCCCCACAGATACGCAGTATTTT.

With respect to this clone: One end of the junction fails to match germline, which may point to a read error. CDR3 region: CASSLAGGELFF. The DNA for the CDR3 is TGTGCCAGCAGCCTAGCCGGAGGGGAGCTGTTTTTT. The chain couples TRBV7-9 to TRBJ2-2; possibly TRBD2 for D (5 bases). Per germline, CDR1 SEHNR and CDR2 FQNEAQ (reference sequence). The CDR3 length is 12 residues. Based on the CDR3 plus reference TRBV7-9 and TRBJ2-2, the full variable domain is DTGVSQNPRHKITKRGQNVTFRCDPISEHNRLYWYRQTLGQGPEFLTYFQNEAQLEKSRLLSDRFSAERPKGSFSTLEIQRTEQGDSAMYLCASSLAGGELFFGEGSRLTVL.

This clone was observed a handful of times. This chain connects TRBV29-1 to TRBJ2-7, with D possibly being TRBD1 (6 bases). Germline CDR1 and CDR2: SQVTM and ANQGSEA. V dropped 7 bases and J dropped 0 bases, with 10 bases sitting between them. There are 12 residues in the CDR3. The CDR3 sequence: CSGRDTSYEQYF. The CDR3 region has the DNA TGCAGCGGTCGGGACACCTCCTACGAGCAGTACTTC.

The gene calls are TRBV27 and TRBJ2-7; weak D call: TRBD1 (6 bases). V was pared by 8 bases and J by 3 bases, with 20 bases between. This CDR3 is 15 amino acids long. The V gene's germline CDR1 is MNHEY and CDR2 SMNVEV (reference sequence). CDR3 bases: TGTGCCAGCGCTCCAAATCCGGGACAAATCTACGAGCAGTACTTC. Translation: CASAPNPGQIYEQYF.

This chain joins TRBV11-2 and TRBJ2-5; D not certain. Trimming stripped 0 bases from V and 5 bases from J, with 7 bases between. The CDR3 spans 13 residues. Germline V gene sequence: CDR1 SGHAT, CDR2 FQNNGV. Written as DNA, the CDR3 is TGTGCCAGCAGCTTAGAACCCGACGAGACCCAGTACTTC. This codes for CASSLEPDETQYF. Drawing the rest from reference TRBV11-2 and TRBJ2-5, the complete variable domain is EAGVAQSPRYKIIEKRQSVAFWCNPISGHATLYWYQQILGQGPKLLIQFQNNGVVDDSQLPKDRFSAERLKGVDSTLKIQPAKLEDSAVYLCASSLEPDETQYFGPGTRLLVL.

The V and J genes are TRBV11-2 and TRBJ2-3; 9 bases align to TRBD2. The CDR3 is 14 amino acids. Looked up from germline, CDR1 is SGHAT and CDR2 is FQNNGV. After removal of 5 bases from V and 7 bases from J, the junction contained 7 bases not matched to a gene. The CDR3 DNA reads TGTGCCAGCAGCGTGGGGCTAGCGGGATATACGCAGTATTTT. Encoded protein: CASSVGLAGYTQYF. Filled out from reference TRBV11-2 and TRBJ2-3, the complete variable domain reads EAGVAQSPRYKIIEKRQSVAFWCNPISGHATLYWYQQILGQGPKLLIQFQNNGVVDDSQLPKDRFSAERLKGVDSTLKIQPAKLEDSAVYLCASSVGLAGYTQYFGPGTRLTVL.

The chain couples TRBV28 to TRBJ2-7; 8 nucleotides agree with TRBD1. With 6 bases clipped from V and 0 bases from J, the junction kept 4 bases outside the gene matches. Germline lookup yields CDR1 MDHEN and CDR2 SYDVKM. The CDR3 length is 14 residues. CDR3 amino acids: CASRGTGNSYEQYF. The CDR3 DNA is TGTGCCAGCAGGGGGACAGGCAACTCCTACGAGCAGTACTTC.

The rearrangement uses TRBV2 and TRBJ2-1; D assignment may be TRBD1 or TRBD2 (5 bases each). V was trimmed by 5 bases and J by 9 bases, leaving 23 bases between them. The CDR3 consists of 16 residues. Germline V gene sequence: CDR1 SNHLY, CDR2 FYNNEI. CDR3 coding DNA: TGTGCCAGCAGTAAAGAAACCGGGACCCATCTCGGTGAGCAGTTCTTC. It is translated as CASSKETGTHLGEQFF.

The chain couples TRBV4-2 to TRBJ2-7; 8 bases map to TRBD1. V lost 6 bases and J lost 3; bases outside the gene matches: 10. The CDR3 loop spans 15 amino acids. In germline, CDR1 is LGHNA, CDR2 YNFKEQ. Here the CDR3 reads CASSSRPGQGYEQYF. DNA of the CDR3: TGTGCCAGCAGTTCACGACCCGGACAGGGCTACGAGCAGTACTTC.